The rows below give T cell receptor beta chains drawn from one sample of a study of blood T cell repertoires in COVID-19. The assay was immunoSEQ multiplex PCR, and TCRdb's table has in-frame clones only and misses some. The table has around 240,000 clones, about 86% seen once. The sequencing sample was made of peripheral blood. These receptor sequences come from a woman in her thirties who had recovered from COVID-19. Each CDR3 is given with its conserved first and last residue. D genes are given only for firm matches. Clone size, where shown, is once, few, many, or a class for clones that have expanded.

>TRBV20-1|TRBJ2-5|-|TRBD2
TGCAGTGCTAGTTCGACTCTCCCCGGGGGGGTCCCCCAAGAGACCCAGTACTTC
CSASSTLPGGVPQETQYF
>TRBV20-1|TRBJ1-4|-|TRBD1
TGCAGTGCTAGTTGGCAGGGGGCAACTAATGAAAAACTGTTTTTT
CSASWQGATNEKLFF
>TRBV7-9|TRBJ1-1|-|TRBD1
TGTGCCAGCAGCTTAGCCGGGACAGGTGACACTGAAGCTTTCTTT
CASSLAGTGDTEAFF
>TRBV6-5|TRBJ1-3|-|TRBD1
TGTGCCAGCATCCCACAGGGGTCTGGAAACACCATATATTTT
CASIPQGSGNTIYF
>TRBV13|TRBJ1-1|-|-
TGTGCCAGCAGCCCGACAGTTACTGAAGCTTTCTTT
CASSPTVTEAFF
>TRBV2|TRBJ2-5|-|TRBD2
TGTGCCAGTATAGCGGGGTCCTTTGAGACCCAGTACTTC
CASIAGSFETQYF
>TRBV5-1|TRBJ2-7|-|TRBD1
TGCGCCAGCAGTACCGGACAGGGGGCTGCCTACGAGCAGTACTTC
CASSTGQGAAYEQYF
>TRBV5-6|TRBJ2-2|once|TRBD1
TGTGCCAGCGAAACAGGGGAATCGGCAAACGGGGAGCTGTTTTTT
CASETGESANGELFF
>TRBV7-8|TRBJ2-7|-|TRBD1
TGTGCCAGCAGCTTACGATACAGGGGTAGTAACCGCGAGGGGTCTTACGAGCAGTACTTC
CASSLRYRGSNREGSYEQYF
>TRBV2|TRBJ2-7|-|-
TGTGCCAGCAGTCCAGACTACTCTCGCGAGCAGTACTTC
CASSPDYSREQYF
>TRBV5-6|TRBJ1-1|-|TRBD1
TGTGCCAGCAGAGGGGGACAGGGGAGGACTGAAGCTTTCTTT
CASRGGQGRTEAFF
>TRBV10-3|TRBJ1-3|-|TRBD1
TGTGCCATCAGTGACAGGGGGCCCCTCTCTGGAAACACCATATATTTT
CAISDRGPLSGNTIYF
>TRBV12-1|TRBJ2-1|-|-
TGTGCCAGCAGCTCCGGGACTAGCGGGGGGCGGTACAATGAGCAGTTCTTC
CASSSGTSGGRYNEQFF
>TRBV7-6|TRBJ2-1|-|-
TGTGCCAGCAGCTTACGGTTAGCGGTGGGGGAGCAGTTCTTC
CASSLRLAVGEQFF
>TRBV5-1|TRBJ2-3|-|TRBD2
TGCGCCAGCAGCCGGGCACCGACTAGCGGGGGGGCAACAGATACGCAGTATTTT
CASSRAPTSGGATDTQYF
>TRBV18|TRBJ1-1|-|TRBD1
TGTGCCAGCTCGCCCAGTCGGACAGGGACCACTGAAGCTTTCTTT
CASSPSRTGTTEAFF
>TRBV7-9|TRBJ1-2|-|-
TGTGCCAGCAGCCTGACGGAAAAAGCGAACTATGGCTACACCTTC
CASSLTEKANYGYTF
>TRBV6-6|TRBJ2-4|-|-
TGTGCCACAACAGGTTACCCAGCCAAAAACATTCAGTACTTC
CATTGYPAKNIQYF
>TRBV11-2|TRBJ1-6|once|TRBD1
TGTGCCAGCAGCTCGGGACAGGGTGTTGGTTCACCCCTCCACTTT
CASSSGQGVGSPLHF
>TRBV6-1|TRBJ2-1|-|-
TGTGCCAGCAGTGAACTTATTAACTTGTCGAATGAGCAGTTCTTC
CASSELINLSNEQFF
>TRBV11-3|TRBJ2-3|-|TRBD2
TGTGCCAGCAGCTTGCGGGGGACCCCCACAGATACGCAGTATTTT
CASSLRGTPTDTQYF
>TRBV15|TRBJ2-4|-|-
TGTGCCACCAGCAGAGAGGGACTTGGCACGAACATTCAGTACTTC
CATSREGLGTNIQYF
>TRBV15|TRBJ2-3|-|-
TGTGCCACCAGCAGAGGCAAGAAGACAGCTAGCACAGATACGCAGTATTTT
CATSRGKKTASTDTQYF
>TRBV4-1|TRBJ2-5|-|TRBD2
TGCGCCAGCAGCCAAGGGGAGGGACTAGCGGGGAAAGAGACCCAGTACTTC
CASSQGEGLAGKETQYF
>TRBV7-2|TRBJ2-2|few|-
TGTGCCAGCAGCCCCAAATACACCGGGGAGCTGTTTTTT
CASSPKYTGELFF
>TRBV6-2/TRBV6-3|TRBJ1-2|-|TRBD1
TGTGCCAGCAGTTATCCCCCCGGACAGGGGGCGATGAGCTATGGCTACACCTTC
CASSYPPGQGAMSYGYTF
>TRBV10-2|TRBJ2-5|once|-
TGCGCCAGCAGTGTAATAAGAGGAGAGACCCAGTACTTC
CASSVIRGETQYF
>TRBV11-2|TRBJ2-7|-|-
TGTGCCAGCAGCTTAGTAGGGCGGGACGAGCAGTACTTC
CASSLVGRDEQYF
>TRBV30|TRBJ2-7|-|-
TGTGCCTGGAGTAGGGGAACCTACGAGCAGTACTTC
CAWSRGTYEQYF
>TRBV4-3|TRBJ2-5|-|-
TGCGCCAGCAGCCAAGCAGGCTTAGGAGAGACCCAGTACTTC
CASSQAGLGETQYF
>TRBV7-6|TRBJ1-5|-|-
TGTGCCAGCAGCTTACGGGGTATCAATCAGCCCCAGCATTTT
CASSLRGINQPQHF
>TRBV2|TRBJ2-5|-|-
TGTGCCAGCAGTGAAGCGCGGGAGACCCAGTACTTC
CASSEARETQYF
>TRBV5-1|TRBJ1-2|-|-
TGCGCCAGCAGCGAGTACAACAGGGTTTTCTATGGCTACACCTTC
CASSEYNRVFYGYTF
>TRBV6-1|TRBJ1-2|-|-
TGTGCCAGCAGTGAAAATGTCAGGGACTATGGCTACACCTTC
CASSENVRDYGYTF
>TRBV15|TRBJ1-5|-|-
TGTGCCACCAGCAGAGTCTTCATCGGAGGCAGCAATCAGCCCCAGCATTTT
CATSRVFIGGSNQPQHF
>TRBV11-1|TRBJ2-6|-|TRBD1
TGTGCCAGCAGAGATACAGGGGGGTCTGGGGCCAACGTCCTGACTTTC
CASRDTGGSGANVLTF
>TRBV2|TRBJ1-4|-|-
TGTGCCAGCAGTTATGACAGAGCAACTAATGAAAAACTGTTTTTT
CASSYDRATNEKLFF
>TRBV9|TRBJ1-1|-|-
TGTGCCAGCAGCCCTTCGACGACGGGTGAAGCTTTCTTT
CASSPSTTGEAFF